A single sample is the source of the 24 T cell receptor beta chains below, sequenced in a study. Cells sorted as Tregs were CD4+, CD25+ and CD127-/low. A single record per CDR3 protein comes from TCRdb applying MiXCR to the 5' RACE reads. This table holds 55,000 or so distinct CDR3 sequences, around 20% found once. Sample: tumor-infiltrating Tregs sorted from the breast tumor. The receptors were sampled from a female donor with breast cancer.

This chain links TRBV7-8 with TRBJ2-7; unclear D gene. Trimming removed 1 base from V and 6 bases from J, with 13 bases in between. Germline CDR1 is SGHVS and CDR2 is FQNEAQ. The CDR3 runs to 14 residues. CDR3 in DNA: TGTGCCAGCAGCTTAGGTCTGGCGGCACGCGAGCAGTACTTC. Amino acid sequence: CASSLGLAAREQYF. The whole variable domain, filled in from reference TRBV7-8 and TRBJ2-7, reads GAGVSQSPRYKVAKRGQDVALRCDPISGHVSLFWYQQALGQGPEFLTYFQNEAQLDKSGLPSDRFFAERPEGSVSTLKIQRTQQEDSAVYLCASSLGLAAREQYFGPGTRLTVT.

The V call is TRBV3-1, the J call TRBJ1-1; 7 bases align to TRBD1. Germline V CDR1 and CDR2: LGHDT, YNNKEL (reference sequence). With V trimmed by 4 bases and J by 0 bases, 8 bases remained unmatched. This CDR3 has 16 residues. The CDR3 nucleotides are TGTGCCAGCAGCCCCCAGACAGGGTTGATGAACACTGAAGCTTTCTTT. Its translation is CASSPQTGLMNTEAFF.

The rearrangement uses TRBV28 and TRBJ1-5; a possible D gene is TRBD1 (5 bases). This CDR3 is built from 14 residues. V dropped 6 bases and J dropped 2 bases, with 11 bases sitting between them. Germline V gene sequence: CDR1 MDHEN, CDR2 SYDVKM. The CDR3 reads CASSIGVGNQPQHF. CDR3 bases: TGTGCCAGCAGCATAGGGGTCGGCAATCAGCCCCAGCATTTT.

This chain uses TRBV7-9 with TRBJ2-1; D unresolved. V shed 2 bases and J shed 0 bases, with 8 bases lying between them. Germline loops: CDR1 SEHNR, CDR2 FQNEAQ (reference sequence). The CDR3 length is 15 residues. CDR3 sequence reads: CASSLRQNSYNEQFF. The CDR3 nucleotides read TGTGCCAGCAGCTTAAGGCAGAACTCCTACAATGAGCAGTTCTTC.

The gene calls are TRBV5-1 and TRBJ1-1; tentatively, D is TRBD1 (6 bases). V was clipped by 4 bases and J by 1 base, with 17 bases between them. Germline values: CDR1 SGHRS, CDR2 YFSETQ. The CDR3 extends over 16 amino acids. The CDR3 spells CASSPVKGEGNTEAFF. As DNA, the CDR3 is TGCGCCAGCAGCCCGGTGAAGGGGGAAGGGAACACTGAAGCTTTCTTT.

This clonotype has a handful of counts. This chain uses TRBV20-1 with TRBJ1-2, with D maybe TRBD1 (6 bases). V shed 1 base and J shed 7 bases, with 16 bases lying between them. The germline V gene has CDR1 DFQATT and CDR2 SNEGSKA (reference sequence). The CDR3 is made up of 14 amino acids. In DNA, the CDR3 is TGCAGTGCTAGAGCGGGCAGGGGTCGGGCTGGCTACACCTTC. This sequence encodes CSARAGRGRAGYTF.

The chain is built from TRBV7-2 and TRBJ2-7, with D possibly TRBD2 on 5 matching bases. Germline values: CDR1 SGHTA, CDR2 FQGNSA. V was shortened by 1 base and J by 1 base, with 20 bases between the two germline ends. CDR3 size: 18 residues. The CDR3 loop is CASSLGSGGRPLSYEQYF. The DNA of the CDR3 is TGTGCCAGCAGCTTAGGATCGGGTGGGAGACCTTTGTCCTACGAGCAGTACTTC.

This clonotype was picked up many times. The gene calls are TRBV6-2 or TRBV6-3 and TRBJ2-1, with TRBD2 identical over 11 bases. V was pared by 2 bases and J by 15 bases, with 15 bases of the junction left unmatched. Germline V CDR1 and CDR2: MNHEY, SVGEGT. The length of the CDR3 is 16 residues. The CDR3 DNA reads as TGTGCCAGCAGTTACCCTAGAGGAGGGACTAGCGGCAAGGGGTTCTTC. This codes for CASSYPRGGTSGKGFF.

The chain carries TRBV12-3 or TRBV12-4 and TRBJ1-2; 7 bases align to TRBD1. The length of the CDR3 is 15 residues. V shed 5 bases, J shed 6 bases, and the junction held 12 bases outside the gene matches. CDR3 nucleotide sequence: TGTGCCAGCAGTCCTTCCCCGAGGGGGCTCAATGGCTACACCTTC. Its translation is CASSPSPRGLNGYTF.

This clonotype was detected ten times or more. The chain joins TRBV5-1 to TRBJ2-2, with D possibly being TRBD1 (6 bases). The length of the CDR3 is 14 residues. Per germline, CDR1 SGHRS and CDR2 YFSETQ. V gave up 4 bases and J gave up 7 bases, with 14 bases separating them. CDR3 DNA sequence: TGCGCCAGCAGCGTCCCCCTAGGGGGCGGGGAGCTGTTTTTT. This encodes CASSVPLGGGELFF.

This clonotype is deemed medium-sized. Here the CDR3 reads CASSRGTNSPLHF. CDR3 nucleotides: TGTGCCAGCAGCCGGGGGACTAATTCACCCCTCCACTTT. This rearrangement joins TRBV7-9 to TRBJ1-6, with D possibly TRBD1 on 5 matching bases. Trimming took off 5 bases at V and 6 bases at J, with 8 bases between the two ends. The CDR3 spans 13 residues. The V gene's germline CDR1 is SEHNR and CDR2 FQNEAQ (reference sequence). Filled out from reference TRBV7-9 and TRBJ1-6, the complete variable domain reads DTGVSQNPRHKITKRGQNVTFRCDPISEHNRLYWYRQTLGQGPEFLTYFQNEAQLEKSRLLSDRFSAERPKGSFSTLEIQRTEQGDSAMYLCASSRGTNSPLHFGNGTRLTVT.

The chain couples TRBV20-1 to TRBJ2-5; D is ambiguous. CDR1 is DFQATT, CDR2 SNEGSKA, per germline (reference sequence). The ends were cut back, 5 bases at V and 5 bases at J, with 6 bases in the middle. The CDR3 runs 10 residues. The CDR3, as DNA: TGCAGTGCTTGGCGGGAGACCCAGTACTTC. Its translation: CSAWRETQYF.

This clonotype was seen many times. The J gene is TRBJ2-7, the V gene TRBV29-1, with TRBD1 matching 9 bases. Germline V CDR1 and CDR2: SQVTM, ANQGSEA. This CDR3 comprises 14 residues. V shed 1 base and J 2 bases; nucleotides not matched to a gene: 3. The CDR3 is CSVEVGTGTYEQYF. CDR3 nucleotide sequence: TGCAGCGTTGAAGTTGGGACAGGGACCTACGAGCAGTACTTC.

The chain uses TRBV20-1 and TRBJ2-7; TRBD2 matches at 12 bases. The CDR3 has 20 amino acids. V dropped 3 bases and J dropped 0; count of bases not matched to a gene: 18. CDR1 DFQATT and CDR2 SNEGSKA come from the germline V gene (reference sequence). The CDR3 loop is CSASSPFGRTSGTPSYEQYF. For the CDR3, the DNA is TGCAGTGCTAGTTCCCCTTTTGGCAGGACTAGCGGGACCCCCTCCTACGAGCAGTACTTC.

The chain combines TRBV3-1 with TRBJ1-1, with a possible D match to TRBD1 (6 bases). CDR1 and CDR2 from the germline V gene are LGHDT and YNNKEL (reference sequence). The germline V and J ends were trimmed by 5 bases and 1 base, with 14 bases remaining between them. The CDR3 is made up of 15 amino acids. The CDR3 spells CASSFQDRRNTEAFF. CDR3 in DNA: TGTGCCAGCAGCTTTCAGGACAGACGGAACACTGAAGCTTTCTTT.

The sample holds one count of this clonotype. A much bigger clone sits one base away, suggesting this may be a read error. This rearrangement joins TRBV5-1 to TRBJ1-1, with D hard to call. CDR3 size: 14 residues. V lost 1 base to trimming and J lost 3 bases, with 10 bases between them. Germline-derived CDR1 and CDR2 are SGHRS and YFSETQ. The CDR3 DNA sequence: TGCGCCAGCAGCTTGCCGAAGGCGGACACTGAAGCTTTCTTT. It specifies CASSLPKADTEAFF.

This chain connects TRBV5-1 to TRBJ1-2; D is uncertain. The V and J ends lost 4 bases and 4 bases respectively, with 8 bases between them. This CDR3 is 12 amino acids long. Germline V gene lookup returns CDR1 SGHRS and CDR2 YFSETQ. The CDR3 reads CASSPDTYGYTF. The CDR3 region has the DNA TGCGCCAGCAGCCCCGACACCTATGGCTACACCTTC.

This clonotype was picked up a small number of times. The V and J genes are TRBV5-1 and TRBJ2-5, with D hard to call. V lost 5 bases and J 3 bases, leaving 14 bases between the germline ends. CDR3 size: 14 residues. The V gene's germline CDR1 is SGHRS and CDR2 YFSETQ. The CDR3 protein is CASSRTDLKETQYF. CDR3 DNA sequence: TGCGCCAGCAGTCGGACGGACCTTAAAGAGACCCAGTACTTC.

The chain carries TRBV7-2 and TRBJ2-7; the D is unclear. Germline values: CDR1 SGHTA, CDR2 FQGNSA. The CDR3 extends over 12 amino acids. Deletions cut 5 bases from V and 3 bases from J, with 8 bases between. CDR3 bases: TGTGCCAGCAGCGTACGATTCTACGAGCAGTACTTC. This codes for CASSVRFYEQYF.

This clonotype was picked up a small number of times. In nucleotides, the CDR3 is TGTGCCAGCAGCCCCAGCGTGCAGGGGTACGAGCAGTACTTC. This gives the protein CASSPSVQGYEQYF. J is TRBJ2-7 and V is TRBV9, with TRBD1 as a possible D gene (6 bases). Germline CDR1 reads SGDLS; CDR2 reads YYNGEE. CDR3 length equals 14 residues. V lost 4 bases and J lost 4, with 15 bases in between.

The sample holds one count of this clonotype. V gene TRBV25-1 combines with J gene TRBJ1-6, with D possibly TRBD1 on 5 matching bases. The V end lost 5 bases, the J end lost 11 bases, and 10 bases lay between the germline ends. The CDR3 loop spans 12 amino acids. Germline V CDR1 and CDR2: MGHDK, SYGVNS. The CDR3 region has the DNA TGTGCCAGCAGTAGAGGGGCCACACCCCTCCACTTT. The encoded protein is CASSRGATPLHF. The full variable domain, completed using reference TRBV25-1 and TRBJ1-6, is EADIYQTPRYLVIGTGKKITLECSQTMGHDKMYWYQQDPGMELHLIHYSYGVNSTEKGDLSSESTVSRIRTEHFPLTLESARPSHTSQYLCASSRGATPLHFGNGTRLTVT.

In its sample, this clonotype was seen many times. The rearrangement joins TRBV28 to TRBJ2-4; D is perhaps TRBD2 (5 bases). The CDR3 spans 13 residues. V was shortened by 8 bases and J by 3 bases, with 11 bases between the two germline ends. Germline V CDR1 and CDR2: MDHEN, SYDVKM. CDR3 sequence (DNA): TGTGCCAGCCTCGAGGGAAACAAAAACATTCAGTACTTC. As protein: CASLEGNKNIQYF.

About this clonotype itself: Being one base from a much bigger clone, this may be a read error. V usage is TRBV12-3 or TRBV12-4 and J usage is TRBJ1-5; 8 bases agree with TRBD1. V shed 6 bases, J shed 2 bases, and the junction held 6 bases outside the gene matches. CDR3 length equals 15 residues. The CDR3 region is CASRGQASGNQPQHF. The DNA of the CDR3 is TGTGCCAGCAGGGGACAGGCGTCGGGCAATCAGCCCCAGCATTTT.

This clonotype appeared many times. The CDR3 bases are TGCGCCAGCAAAGAGACAGTCAACACTGAAGCTTTCTTT. Translation: CASKETVNTEAFF. The chain is built from TRBV5-1 and TRBJ1-1; possibly TRBD1 for D (5 bases). V lost 6 bases and J 2 bases, leaving 11 bases between the germline ends. Per the germline V gene, CDR1 is SGHRS and CDR2 is YFSETQ. The CDR3 length is 13 residues.